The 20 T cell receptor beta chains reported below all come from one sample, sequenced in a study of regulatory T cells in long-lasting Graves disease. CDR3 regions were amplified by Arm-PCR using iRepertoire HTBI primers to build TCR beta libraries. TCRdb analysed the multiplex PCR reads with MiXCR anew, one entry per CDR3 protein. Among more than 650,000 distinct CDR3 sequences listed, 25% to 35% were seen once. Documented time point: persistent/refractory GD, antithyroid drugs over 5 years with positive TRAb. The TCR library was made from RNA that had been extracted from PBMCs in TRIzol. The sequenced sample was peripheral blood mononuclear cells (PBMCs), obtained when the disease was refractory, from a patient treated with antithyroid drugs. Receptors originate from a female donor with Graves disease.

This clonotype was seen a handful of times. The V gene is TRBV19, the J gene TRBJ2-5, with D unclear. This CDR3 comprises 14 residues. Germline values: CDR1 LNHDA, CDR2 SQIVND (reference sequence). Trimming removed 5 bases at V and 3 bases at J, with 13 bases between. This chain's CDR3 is CASSSFNAEETQYF. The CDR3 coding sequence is TGTGCCAGTAGTTCGTTCAATGCCGAAGAGACCCAGTACTTC.

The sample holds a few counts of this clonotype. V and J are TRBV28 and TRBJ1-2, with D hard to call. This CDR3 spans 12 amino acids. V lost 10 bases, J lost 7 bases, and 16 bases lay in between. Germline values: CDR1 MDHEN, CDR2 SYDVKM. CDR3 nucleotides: TGTGCCACTCACACGGGGAGTTCTGGCTACACCTTC. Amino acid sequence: CATHTGSSGYTF.

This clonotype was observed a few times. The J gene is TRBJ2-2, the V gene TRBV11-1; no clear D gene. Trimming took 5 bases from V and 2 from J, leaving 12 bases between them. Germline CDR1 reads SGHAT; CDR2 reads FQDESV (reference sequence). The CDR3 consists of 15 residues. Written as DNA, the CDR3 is TGTGCCAGCAGCATAACCACAGTCAACACCGGGGAGCTGTTTTTT. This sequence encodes CASSITTVNTGELFF.

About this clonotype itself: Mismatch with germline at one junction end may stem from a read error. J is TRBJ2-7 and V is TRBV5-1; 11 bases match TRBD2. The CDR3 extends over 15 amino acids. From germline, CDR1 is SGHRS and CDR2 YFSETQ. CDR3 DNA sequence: TGTGCCAGCAGCGTCGGACTAGCGGGTCACTCCGAGCAGTACTTC. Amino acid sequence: CASSVGLAGHSEQYF.

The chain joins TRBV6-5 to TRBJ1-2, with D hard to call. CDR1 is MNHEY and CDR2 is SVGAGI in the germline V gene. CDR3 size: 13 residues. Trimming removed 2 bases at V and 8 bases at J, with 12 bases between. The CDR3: CASSYDGMEGYTF. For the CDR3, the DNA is TGTGCCAGCAGTTACGACGGGATGGAAGGCTACACCTTC.

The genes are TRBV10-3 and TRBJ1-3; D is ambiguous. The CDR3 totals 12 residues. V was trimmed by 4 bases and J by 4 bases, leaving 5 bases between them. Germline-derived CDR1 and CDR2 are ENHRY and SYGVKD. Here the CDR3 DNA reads TGTGCCATCAGTGGGGGAGGAAACACCATATATTTT. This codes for CAISGGGNTIYF.

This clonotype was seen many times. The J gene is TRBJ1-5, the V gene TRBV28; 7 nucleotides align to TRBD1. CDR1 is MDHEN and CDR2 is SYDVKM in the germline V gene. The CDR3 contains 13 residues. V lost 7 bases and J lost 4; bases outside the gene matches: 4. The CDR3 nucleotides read TGTGCCAGCAACCCGGGACAGAATCAGCCCCAGCATTTT. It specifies CASNPGQNQPQHF. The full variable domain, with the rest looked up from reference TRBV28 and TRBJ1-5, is DVKVTQSSRYLVKRTGEKVFLECVQDMDHENMFWYRQDPGLGLRLIYFSYDVKMKEKGDIPEGYSVSREKKERFSLILESASTNQTSMYLCASNPGQNQPQHFGDGTRLSIL.

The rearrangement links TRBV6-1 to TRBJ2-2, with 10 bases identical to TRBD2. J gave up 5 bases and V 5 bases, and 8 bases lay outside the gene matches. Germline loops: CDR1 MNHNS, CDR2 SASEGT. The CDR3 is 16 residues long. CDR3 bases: TGTGCCAGCAGTCATAGCGGGAGGCGGAGGACCGGGGAGCTGTTTTTT. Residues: CASSHSGRRRTGELFF.

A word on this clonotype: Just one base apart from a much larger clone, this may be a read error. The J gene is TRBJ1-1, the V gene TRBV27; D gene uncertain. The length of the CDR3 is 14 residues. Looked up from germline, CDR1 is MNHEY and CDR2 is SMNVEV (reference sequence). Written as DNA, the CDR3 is TGTGCCAGCAGTTTAAGACAATCGAACGCTGAAGCTTTCTTT. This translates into CASSLRQSNAEAFF.

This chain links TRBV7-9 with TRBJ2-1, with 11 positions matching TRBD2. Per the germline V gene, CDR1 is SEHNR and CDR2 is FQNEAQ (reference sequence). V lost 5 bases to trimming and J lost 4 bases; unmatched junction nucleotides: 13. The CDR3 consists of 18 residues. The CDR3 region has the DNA TGTGCCAGCAGCCTAAACCGGCCTAGCGGGAGGACATACAATGAGCAGTTCTTC. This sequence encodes CASSLNRPSGRTYNEQFF.

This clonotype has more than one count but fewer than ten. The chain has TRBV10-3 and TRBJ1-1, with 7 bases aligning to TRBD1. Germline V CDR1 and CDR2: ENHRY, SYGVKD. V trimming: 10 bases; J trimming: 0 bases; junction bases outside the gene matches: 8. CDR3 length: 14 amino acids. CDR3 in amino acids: CASRDSAMNTEAFF. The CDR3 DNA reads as TGTGCCAGCCGGGACAGTGCCATGAACACTGAAGCTTTCTTT.

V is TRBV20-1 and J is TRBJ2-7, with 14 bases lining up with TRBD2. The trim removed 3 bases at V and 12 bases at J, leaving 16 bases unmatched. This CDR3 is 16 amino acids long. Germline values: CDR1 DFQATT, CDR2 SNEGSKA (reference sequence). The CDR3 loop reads CSASPPGLAGAITRYF. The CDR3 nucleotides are TGCAGTGCTAGCCCCCCGGGACTAGCGGGAGCTATAACCCGGTACTTC.

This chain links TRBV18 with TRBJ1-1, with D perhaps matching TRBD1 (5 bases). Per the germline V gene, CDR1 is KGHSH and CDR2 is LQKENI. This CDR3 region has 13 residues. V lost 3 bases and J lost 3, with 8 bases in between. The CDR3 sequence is CASSPTTDTEAFF. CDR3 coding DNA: TGTGCCAGCTCACCTACGACAGACACTGAAGCTTTCTTT.

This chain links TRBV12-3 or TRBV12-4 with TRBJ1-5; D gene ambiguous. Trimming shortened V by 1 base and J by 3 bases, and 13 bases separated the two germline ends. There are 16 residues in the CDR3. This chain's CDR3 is CASSLEVGQDNQPQHF. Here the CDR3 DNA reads TGTGCCAGCAGTTTAGAAGTTGGGCAGGACAATCAGCCCCAGCATTTT.

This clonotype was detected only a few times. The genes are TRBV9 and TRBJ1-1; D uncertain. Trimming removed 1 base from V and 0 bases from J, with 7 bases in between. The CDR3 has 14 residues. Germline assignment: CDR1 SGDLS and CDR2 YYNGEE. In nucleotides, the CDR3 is TGTGCCAGCAGCGTATATGGGCTGAACACTGAAGCTTTCTTT. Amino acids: CASSVYGLNTEAFF. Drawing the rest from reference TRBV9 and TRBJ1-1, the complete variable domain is DSGVTQTPKHLITATGQRVTLRCSPRSGDLSVYWYQQSLDQGLQFLIQYYNGEERAKGNILERFSAQQFPDLHSELNLSSLELGDSALYFCASSVYGLNTEAFFGQGTRLTVV.

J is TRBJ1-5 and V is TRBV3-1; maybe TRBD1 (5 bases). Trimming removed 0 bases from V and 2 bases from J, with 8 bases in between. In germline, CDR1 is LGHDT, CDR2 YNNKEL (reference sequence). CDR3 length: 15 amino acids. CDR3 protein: CASSQDAGGNQPQHF. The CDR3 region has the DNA TGTGCCAGCAGCCAAGATGCGGGGGGCAATCAGCCCCAGCATTTT.

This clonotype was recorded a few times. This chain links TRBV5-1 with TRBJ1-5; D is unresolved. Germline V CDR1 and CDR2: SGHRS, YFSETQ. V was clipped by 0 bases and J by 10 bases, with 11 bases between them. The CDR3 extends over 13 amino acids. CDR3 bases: TGCGCCAGCAGCTTGGCCATCGGAGAACCCCAGCATTTT. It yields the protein CASSLAIGEPQHF.

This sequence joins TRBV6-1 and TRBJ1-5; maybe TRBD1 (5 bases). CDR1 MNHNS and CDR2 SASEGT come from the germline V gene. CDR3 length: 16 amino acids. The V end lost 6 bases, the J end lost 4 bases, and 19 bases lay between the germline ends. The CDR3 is CASSLTGTMGNQPQHF. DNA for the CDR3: TGTGCCAGCAGCCTAACCGGGACCATGGGTAATCAGCCCCAGCATTTT.

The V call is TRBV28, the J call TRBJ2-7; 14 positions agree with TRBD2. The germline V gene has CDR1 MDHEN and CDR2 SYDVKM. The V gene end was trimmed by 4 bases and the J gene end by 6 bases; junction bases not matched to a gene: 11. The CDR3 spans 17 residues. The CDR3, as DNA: TGTGCCAGCAGTTCCCCCGGGACTAGCGGGAGATTACGCGAGCAGTACTTC. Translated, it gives CASSSPGTSGRLREQYF. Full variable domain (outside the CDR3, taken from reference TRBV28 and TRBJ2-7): DVKVTQSSRYLVKRTGEKVFLECVQDMDHENMFWYRQDPGLGLRLIYFSYDVKMKEKGDIPEGYSVSREKKERFSLILESASTNQTSMYLCASSSPGTSGRLREQYFGPGTRLTVT.

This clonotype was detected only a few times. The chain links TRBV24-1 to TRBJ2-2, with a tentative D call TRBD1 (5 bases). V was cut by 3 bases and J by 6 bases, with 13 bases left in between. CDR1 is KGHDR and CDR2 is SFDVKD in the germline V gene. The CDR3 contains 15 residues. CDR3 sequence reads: CATSDRYEGAGELFF. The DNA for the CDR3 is TGTGCCACCAGTGATCGATACGAAGGGGCCGGGGAGCTGTTTTTT.